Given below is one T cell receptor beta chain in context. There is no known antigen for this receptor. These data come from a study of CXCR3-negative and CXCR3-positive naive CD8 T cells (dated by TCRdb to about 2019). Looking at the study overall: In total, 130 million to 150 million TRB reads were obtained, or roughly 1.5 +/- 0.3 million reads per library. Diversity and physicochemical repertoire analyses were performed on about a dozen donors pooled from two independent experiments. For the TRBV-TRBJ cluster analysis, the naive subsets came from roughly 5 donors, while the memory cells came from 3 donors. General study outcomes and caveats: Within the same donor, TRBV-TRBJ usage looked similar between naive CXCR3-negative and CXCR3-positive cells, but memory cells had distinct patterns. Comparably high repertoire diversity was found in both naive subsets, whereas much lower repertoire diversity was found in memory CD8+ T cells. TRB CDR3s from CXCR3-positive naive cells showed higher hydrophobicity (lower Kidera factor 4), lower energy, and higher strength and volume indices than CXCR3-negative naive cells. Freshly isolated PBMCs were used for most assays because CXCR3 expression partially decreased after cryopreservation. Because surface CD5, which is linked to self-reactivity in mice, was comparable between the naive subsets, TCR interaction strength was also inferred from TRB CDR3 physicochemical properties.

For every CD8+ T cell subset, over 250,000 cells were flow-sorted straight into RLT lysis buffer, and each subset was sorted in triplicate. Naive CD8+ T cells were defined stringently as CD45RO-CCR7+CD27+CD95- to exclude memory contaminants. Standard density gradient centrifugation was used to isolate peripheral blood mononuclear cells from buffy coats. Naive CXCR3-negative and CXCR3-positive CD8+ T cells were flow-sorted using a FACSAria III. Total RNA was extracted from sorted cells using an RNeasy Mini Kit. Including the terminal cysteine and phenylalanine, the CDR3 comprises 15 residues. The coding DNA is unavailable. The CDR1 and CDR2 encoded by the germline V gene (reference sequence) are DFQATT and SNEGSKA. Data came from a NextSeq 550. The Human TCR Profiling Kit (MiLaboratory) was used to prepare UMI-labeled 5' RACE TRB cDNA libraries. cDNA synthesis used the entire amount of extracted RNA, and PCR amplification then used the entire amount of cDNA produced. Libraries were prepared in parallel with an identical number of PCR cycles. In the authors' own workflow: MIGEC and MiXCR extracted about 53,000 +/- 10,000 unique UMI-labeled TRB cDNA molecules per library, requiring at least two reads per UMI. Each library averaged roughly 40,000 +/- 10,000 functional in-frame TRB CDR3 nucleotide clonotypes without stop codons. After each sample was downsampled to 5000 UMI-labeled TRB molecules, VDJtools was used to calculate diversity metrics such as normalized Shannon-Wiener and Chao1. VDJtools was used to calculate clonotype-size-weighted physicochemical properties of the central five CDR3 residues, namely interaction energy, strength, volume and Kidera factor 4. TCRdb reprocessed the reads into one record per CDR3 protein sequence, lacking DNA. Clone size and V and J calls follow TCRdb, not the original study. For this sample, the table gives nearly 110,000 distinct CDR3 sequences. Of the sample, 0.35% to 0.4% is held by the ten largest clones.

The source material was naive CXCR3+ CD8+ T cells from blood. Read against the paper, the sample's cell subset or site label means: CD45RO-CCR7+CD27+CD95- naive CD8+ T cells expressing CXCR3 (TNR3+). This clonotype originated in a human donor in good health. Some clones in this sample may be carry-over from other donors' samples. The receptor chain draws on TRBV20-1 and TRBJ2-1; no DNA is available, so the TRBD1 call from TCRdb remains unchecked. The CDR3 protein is CSVRGQGQEYNEQFF.